This T cell receptor beta chain originates from a study of T-cell reconstitution after alpha-beta-depleted transplantation in children. This clonotype has a handful of counts. A junction boundary mismatches the germline segment, possibly from a read error. Preparation of the TCRbeta library involved a method that used unique molecular identifiers. TCRdb re-derived calls from the PCR reads in MiXCR, one entry per CDR3 protein. Found here are about 480,000 distinct CDR3 sequences, roughly an eighth of them singletons; the top ten hold around 5.8%. This TCR was sampled from a human donor who donated a stem cell graft to a child with combined immunodeficiency. The source material was PBMCs from the stem cell graft donor, sampled from the stem cell graft.

The CDR3 reads CCAKPGLAGGDNEQFF. CDR3 nucleotides: TGCTGTGCTAAACCGGGACTAGCGGGGGGCGACAATGAGCAGTTCTTC. This chain connects TRBV20-1 to TRBJ2-1; 15 bases are a match to TRBD2. The CDR3 spans 16 residues. CDR1 is DFQATT and CDR2 is SNEGSKA in the germline V gene (reference sequence).